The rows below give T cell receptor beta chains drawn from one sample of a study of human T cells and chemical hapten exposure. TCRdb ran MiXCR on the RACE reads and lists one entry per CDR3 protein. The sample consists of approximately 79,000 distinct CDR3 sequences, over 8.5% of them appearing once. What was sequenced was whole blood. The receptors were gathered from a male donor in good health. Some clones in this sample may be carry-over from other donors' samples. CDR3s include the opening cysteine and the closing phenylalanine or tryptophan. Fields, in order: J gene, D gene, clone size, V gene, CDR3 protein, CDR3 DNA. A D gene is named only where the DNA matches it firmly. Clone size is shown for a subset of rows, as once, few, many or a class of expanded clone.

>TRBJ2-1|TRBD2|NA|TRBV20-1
CSARTGTSAHNEQFF
TGCAGTGCTAGAACCGGGACTAGCGCCCACAATGAGCAGTTCTTC
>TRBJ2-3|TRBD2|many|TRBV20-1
CSARTSGSGTDTQYF
TGCAGTGCGCGGACTAGCGGGAGTGGCACAGATACGCAGTATTTT
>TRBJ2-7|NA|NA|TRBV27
CASRLGQGGNEQYF
TGTGCCAGCAGACTGGGGCAGGGGGGTAACGAGCAGTACTTC
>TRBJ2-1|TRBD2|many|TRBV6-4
CASSRGSGGYNEQFF
TGTGCCAGCTCCCGGGGGAGCGGGGGTTACAATGAGCAGTTCTTC
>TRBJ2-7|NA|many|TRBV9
CASTRTGSSYEQYF
TGTGCCAGCACCCGGACGGGAAGCTCCTACGAGCAGTACTTC
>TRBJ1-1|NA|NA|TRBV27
CASSLLQGGTEAFF
TGTGCCAGCAGTTTATTACAGGGTGGCACTGAAGCTTTCTTT
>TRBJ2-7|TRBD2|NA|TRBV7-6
CASSRSGNSYEQYF
TGTGCCAGCAGCCGTAGCGGGAACTCCTACGAGCAGTACTTC
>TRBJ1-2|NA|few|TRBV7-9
CASSFAGLRDGYTF
TGTGCCAGCAGCTTTGCAGGCCTACGCGATGGCTACACCTTC
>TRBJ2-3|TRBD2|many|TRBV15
CATSREREGPDTQYF
TGTGCCACCAGCAGAGAGCGGGAGGGCCCAGATACGCAGTATTTT
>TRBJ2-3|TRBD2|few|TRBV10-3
CAIRSGGVTDTQYF
TGTGCCATCAGGTCGGGGGGAGTGACAGATACGCAGTATTTT
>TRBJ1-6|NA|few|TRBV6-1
CASRPGPHNSPLHF
TGTGCCAGCAGACCGGGACCGCATAATTCACCCCTCCACTTT
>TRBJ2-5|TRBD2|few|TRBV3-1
CASSQEGGLAGPETQYF
TGTGCCAGCAGCCAAGAAGGGGGACTAGCGGGACCAGAGACCCAGTACTTC
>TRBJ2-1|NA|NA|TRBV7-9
CASSSSLAGSPYNEQFF
TGTGCCAGCAGCTCATCCCTGGCGGGGAGTCCCTACAATGAGCAGTTCTTC
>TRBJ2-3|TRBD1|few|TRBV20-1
CSATGTGGADTQYF
TGCAGTGCCACCGGGACAGGGGGTGCAGATACGCAGTATTTT
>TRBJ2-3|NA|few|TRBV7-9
CASRPRRGPSTDTQYF
TGTGCCAGCAGGCCTCGTCGGGGCCCTTCCACGGATACGCAGTATTTT
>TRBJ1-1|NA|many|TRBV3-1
CASSRNTEAFF
TGTGCCAGCAGCCGGAACACTGAAGCTTTCTTT
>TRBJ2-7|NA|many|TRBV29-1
CSVTDGTNEQYF
TGCAGCGTTACGGACGGTACGAACGAGCAGTACTTC
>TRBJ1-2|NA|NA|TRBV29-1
CSVADSLGYTF
TGCAGCGTCGCAGACAGCCTTGGCTACACCTTC
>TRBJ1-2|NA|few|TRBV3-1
CASSQGDYGYTF
TGTGCCAGCAGCCAGGGAGACTATGGCTACACCTTC
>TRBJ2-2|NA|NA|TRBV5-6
CTSSLWQATGTGELFF
TGTACCAGCAGCTTGTGGCAGGCAACCGGCACCGGGGAGCTGTTTTTT
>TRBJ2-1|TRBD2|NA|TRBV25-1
CASSEYSGGYNEQFF
TGTGCCAGCAGTGAATATAGCGGGGGCTACAATGAGCAGTTCTTC
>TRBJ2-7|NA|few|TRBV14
CASSQDGGLGKQYF
TGTGCCAGCAGCCAAGATGGAGGGCTTGGGAAGCAGTACTTC
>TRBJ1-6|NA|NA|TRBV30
CAWSFIRTGKPLHF
TGTGCCTGGAGTTTCATCCGGACGGGGAAACCCCTCCACTTT
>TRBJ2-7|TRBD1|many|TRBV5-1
CASSRGDGTGFHEQYF
TGCGCCAGCAGCCGGGGGGACGGGACAGGGTTTCACGAGCAGTACTTC
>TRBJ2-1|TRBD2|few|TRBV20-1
CSARDPSGRAYNEQFF
TGCAGTGCTAGAGATCCAAGCGGGAGGGCATACAATGAGCAGTTCTTC
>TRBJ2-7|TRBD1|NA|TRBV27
CASSQGQGIEEQYF
TGTGCCAGCAGTCAGGGACAGGGGATAGAAGAGCAGTACTTC
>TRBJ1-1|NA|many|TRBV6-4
CASSPEENTEAFF
TGTGCCAGCAGTCCCGAGGAGAACACTGAAGCTTTCTTT
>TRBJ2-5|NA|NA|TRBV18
CASSPDLNRQTRVIQTQYF
TGTGCCAGCTCACCTGACCTAAACCGACAGACCCGCGTAATCCAGACCCAGTACTTC
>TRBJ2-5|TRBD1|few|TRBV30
CAWTDRLSETQYF
TGTGCCTGGACGGACAGGTTGAGCGAGACCCAGTACTTC
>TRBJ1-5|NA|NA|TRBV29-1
CSVRDGQSNQPQHF
TGCAGCGTACGCGATGGACAGAGCAATCAGCCCCAGCATTTT
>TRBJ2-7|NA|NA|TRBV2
CASNWAGTYEQYF
TGTGCCAGCAACTGGGCAGGGACCTACGAGCAGTACTTC
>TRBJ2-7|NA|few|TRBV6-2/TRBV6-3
CASSYRDGAYEQYF
TGTGCCAGCAGTTACAGGGACGGAGCCTACGAGCAGTACTTC
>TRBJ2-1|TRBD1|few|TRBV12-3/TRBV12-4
CASSFAHRGNEQFF
TGTGCCAGCAGTTTCGCCCACAGGGGAAATGAGCAGTTCTTC
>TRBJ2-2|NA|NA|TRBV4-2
CASSQDRTGGTTGELFF
TGTGCCAGCAGCCAAGATAGGACGGGGGGCACCACCGGGGAGCTGTTTTTT
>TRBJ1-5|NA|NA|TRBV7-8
CASSSEGGGPQHF
TGTGCCAGCAGCTCGGAGGGGGGGGGGCCCCAGCATTTT
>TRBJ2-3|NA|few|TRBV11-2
CASSLFPDTQYF
TGTGCCAGCAGCTTATTCCCAGATACGCAGTATTTT
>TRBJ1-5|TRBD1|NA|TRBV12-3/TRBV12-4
CASSLTGQGSQPQHF
TGTGCCAGCAGTTTGACAGGGCAGGGGAGTCAGCCCCAGCATTTT
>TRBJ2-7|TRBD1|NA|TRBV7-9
CASSAPGTGGSEQYF
TGTGCCAGCAGCGCTCCCGGGACAGGGGGCAGCGAGCAGTACTTC
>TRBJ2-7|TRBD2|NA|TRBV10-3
CAISEGEGNEQYF
TGTGCCATCAGTGAAGGGGAGGGAAACGAGCAGTACTTC
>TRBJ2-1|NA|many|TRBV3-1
CASSQAPDRNEQFF
TGTGCCAGCAGCCAAGCCCCGGACCGCAATGAGCAGTTCTTC